This T cell receptor (beta chain) appears in the sequencing data of a study of chemoradiotherapy in HPV16-positive cancers. The CDR3 consists of 14 residues. V was cut by 6 bases and J by 1 base, with 12 bases left in between. Germline V gene sequence: CDR1 MNHNY, CDR2 SVGAGI (reference sequence). TCRdb's table, derived via immunoSEQ multiplex PCR, lists solely in-frame clones and lacks some. The sample contains some 9,800 clones, roughly nine tenths of which appear only once. This clone was counted a single time. Its antigen is still unknown. General study findings and limits: HPV-specific T cells were functionally defined from only a couple of HPV16-positive patients.

The sequencing here drew on blood, taken from a patient who underwent chemoradiotherapy. This receptor was taken from a human donor with HPV-associated anogenital cancer. The chain is built from TRBV6-6 and TRBJ2-5; no clear D. The CDR3, as DNA: TGTGCCAGCAGCGGACGGGCCCCCCAAGAGACCCAGTACTTC. It yields the protein CASSGRAPQETQYF.